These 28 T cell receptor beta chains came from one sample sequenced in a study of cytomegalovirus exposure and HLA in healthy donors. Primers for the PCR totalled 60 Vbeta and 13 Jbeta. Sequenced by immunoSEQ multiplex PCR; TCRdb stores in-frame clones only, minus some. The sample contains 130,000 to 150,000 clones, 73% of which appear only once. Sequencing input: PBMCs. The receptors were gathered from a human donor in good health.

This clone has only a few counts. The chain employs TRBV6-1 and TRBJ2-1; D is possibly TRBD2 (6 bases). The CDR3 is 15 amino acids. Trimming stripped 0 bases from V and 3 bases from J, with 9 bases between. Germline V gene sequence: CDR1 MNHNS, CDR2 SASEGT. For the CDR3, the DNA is TGTGCCAGCAGTGAAGCGGTGGGGGGCTACAATGAGCAGTTCTTC. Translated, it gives CASSEAVGGYNEQFF.

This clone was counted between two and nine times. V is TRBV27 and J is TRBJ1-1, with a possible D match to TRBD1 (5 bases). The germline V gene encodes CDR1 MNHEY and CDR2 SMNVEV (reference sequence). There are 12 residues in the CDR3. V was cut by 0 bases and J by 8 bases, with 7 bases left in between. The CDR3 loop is CASSLSGGEAFF. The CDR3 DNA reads TGTGCCAGCAGTTTATCGGGGGGGGAAGCTTTCTTT.

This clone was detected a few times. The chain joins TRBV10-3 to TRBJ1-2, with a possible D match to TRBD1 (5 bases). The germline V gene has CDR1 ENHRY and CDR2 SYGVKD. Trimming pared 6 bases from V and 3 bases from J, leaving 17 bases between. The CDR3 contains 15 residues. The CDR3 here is CAISPRAGMDYGYTF. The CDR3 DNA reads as TGTGCCATCAGCCCTCGGGCAGGGATGGACTATGGCTACACCTTC.

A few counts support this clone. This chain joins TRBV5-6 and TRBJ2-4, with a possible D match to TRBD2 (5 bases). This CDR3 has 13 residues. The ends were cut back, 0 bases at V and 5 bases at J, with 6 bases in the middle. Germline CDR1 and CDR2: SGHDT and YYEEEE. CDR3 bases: TGTGCCAGCAGCTTGGCCGGGGAAAACATTCAGTACTTC. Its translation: CASSLAGENIQYF.

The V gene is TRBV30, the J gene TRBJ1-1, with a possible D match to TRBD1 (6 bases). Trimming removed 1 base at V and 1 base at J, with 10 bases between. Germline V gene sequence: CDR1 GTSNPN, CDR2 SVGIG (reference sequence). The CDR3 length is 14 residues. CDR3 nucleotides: TGTGCCTGGAGTGGCGGACAGTCGAACACTGAAGCTTTCTTT. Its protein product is CAWSGGQSNTEAFF.

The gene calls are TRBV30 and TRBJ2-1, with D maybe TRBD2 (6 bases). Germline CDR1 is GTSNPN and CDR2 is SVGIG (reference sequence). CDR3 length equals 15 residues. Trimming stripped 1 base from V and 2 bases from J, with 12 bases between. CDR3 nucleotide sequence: TGTGCCTGGAGTGGGGTTGGGGAGGCCTACAATGAGCAGTTCTTC. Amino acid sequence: CAWSGVGEAYNEQFF.

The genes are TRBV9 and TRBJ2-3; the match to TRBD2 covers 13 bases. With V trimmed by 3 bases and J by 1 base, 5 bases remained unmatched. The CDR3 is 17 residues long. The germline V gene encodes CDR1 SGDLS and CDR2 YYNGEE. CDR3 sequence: CASSGTSGSGGTDTQYF. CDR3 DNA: TGTGCCAGCAGCGGGACTAGCGGGAGCGGGGGCACAGATACGCAGTATTTT.

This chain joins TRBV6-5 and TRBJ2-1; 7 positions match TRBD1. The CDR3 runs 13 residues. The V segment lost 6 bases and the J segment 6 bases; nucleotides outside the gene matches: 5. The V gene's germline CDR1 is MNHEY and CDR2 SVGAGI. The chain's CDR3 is CASRRTGANEQFF. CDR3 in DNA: TGTGCCAGCAGGAGGACAGGAGCCAATGAGCAGTTCTTC.

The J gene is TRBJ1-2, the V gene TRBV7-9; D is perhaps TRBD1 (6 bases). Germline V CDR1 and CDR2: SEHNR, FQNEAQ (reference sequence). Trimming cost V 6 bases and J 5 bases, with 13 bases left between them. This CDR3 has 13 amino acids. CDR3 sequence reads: CASRDPGEYGYTF. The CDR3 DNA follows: TGTGCCAGCAGGGACCCAGGGGAATATGGCTACACCTTC. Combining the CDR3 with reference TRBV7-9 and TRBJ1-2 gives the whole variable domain DTGVSQNPRHKITKRGQNVTFRCDPISEHNRLYWYRQTLGQGPEFLTYFQNEAQLEKSRLLSDRFSAERPKGSFSTLEIQRTEQGDSAMYLCASRDPGEYGYTFGSGTRLTVV.

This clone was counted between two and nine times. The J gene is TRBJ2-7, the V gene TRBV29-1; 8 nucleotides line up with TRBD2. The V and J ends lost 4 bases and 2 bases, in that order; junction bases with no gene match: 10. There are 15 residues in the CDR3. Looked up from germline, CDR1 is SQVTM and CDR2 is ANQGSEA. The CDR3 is CSVGVIGRGTYEQYF. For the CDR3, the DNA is TGCAGCGTTGGGGTAATCGGGAGGGGTACCTACGAGCAGTACTTC.

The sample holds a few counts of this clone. The CDR3 DNA reads as TGTGCCAGCAGCTTGTCTAGCGGGAGGGAGACCCAGTACTTC. This codes for CASSLSSGRETQYF. The chain carries TRBV5-4 and TRBJ2-5; 11 nucleotides align to TRBD2. In germline, CDR1 is SGHNT, CDR2 YYREEE (reference sequence). The V gene end was trimmed by 1 base and the J gene end by 5 bases; junction bases not matched to a gene: 1. This CDR3 is built from 14 residues.

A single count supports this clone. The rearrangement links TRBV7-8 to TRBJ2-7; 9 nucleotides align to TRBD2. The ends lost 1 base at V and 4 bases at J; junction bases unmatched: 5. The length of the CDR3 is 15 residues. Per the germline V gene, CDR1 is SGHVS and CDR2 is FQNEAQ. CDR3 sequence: CASSLGLAGPYEQYF. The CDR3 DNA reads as TGTGCCAGCAGCTTAGGGCTAGCGGGACCTTACGAGCAGTACTTC.

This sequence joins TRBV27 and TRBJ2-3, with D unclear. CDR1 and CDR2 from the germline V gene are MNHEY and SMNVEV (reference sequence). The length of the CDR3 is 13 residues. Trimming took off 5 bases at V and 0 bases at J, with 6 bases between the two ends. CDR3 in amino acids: CASSPLSTDTQYF. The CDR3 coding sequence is TGTGCCAGCAGTCCCCTTAGCACAGATACGCAGTATTTT.

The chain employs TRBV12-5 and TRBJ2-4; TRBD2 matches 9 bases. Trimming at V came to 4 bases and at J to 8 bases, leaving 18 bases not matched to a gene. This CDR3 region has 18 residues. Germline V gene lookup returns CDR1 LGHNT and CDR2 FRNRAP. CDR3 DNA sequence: TGTGCTAGTGGTTGGTATGCTAGCGGGGCCACATCGGGGGACATTCAGTACTTC. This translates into CASGWYASGATSGDIQYF.

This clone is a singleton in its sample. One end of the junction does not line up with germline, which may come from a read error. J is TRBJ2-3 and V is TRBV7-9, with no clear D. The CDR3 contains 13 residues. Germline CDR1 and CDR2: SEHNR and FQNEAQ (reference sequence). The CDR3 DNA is TGTTCCAGCAGAGCCTCTAGAACCGATACGCAGTATTTT. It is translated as CSSRASRTDTQYF.

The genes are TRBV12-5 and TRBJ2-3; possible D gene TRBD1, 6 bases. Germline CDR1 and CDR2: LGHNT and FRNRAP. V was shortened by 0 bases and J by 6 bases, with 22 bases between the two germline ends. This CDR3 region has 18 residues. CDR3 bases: TGTGCTAGTGGTTTGGTCCCCGGTTGGCAGGGGATTCGGGATACGCAGTATTTT. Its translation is CASGLVPGWQGIRDTQYF.

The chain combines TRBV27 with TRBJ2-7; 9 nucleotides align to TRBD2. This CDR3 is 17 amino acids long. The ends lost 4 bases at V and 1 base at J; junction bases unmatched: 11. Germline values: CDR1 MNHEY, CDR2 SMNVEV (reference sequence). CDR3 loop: CASSSLASGTYSYEQYF. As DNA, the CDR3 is TGTGCCAGCAGTTCTTTGGCTAGCGGGACATATTCCTACGAGCAGTACTTC.

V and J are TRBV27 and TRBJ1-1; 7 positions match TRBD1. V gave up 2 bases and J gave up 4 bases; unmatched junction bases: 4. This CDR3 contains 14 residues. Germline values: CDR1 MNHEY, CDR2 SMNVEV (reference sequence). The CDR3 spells CASSLEGAVTEAFF. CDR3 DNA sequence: TGTGCCAGCAGTTTAGAGGGGGCGGTCACTGAAGCTTTCTTT.

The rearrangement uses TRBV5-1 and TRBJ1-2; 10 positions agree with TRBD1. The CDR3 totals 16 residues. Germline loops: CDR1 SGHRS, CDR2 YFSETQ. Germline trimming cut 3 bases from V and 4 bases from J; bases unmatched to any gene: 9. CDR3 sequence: CASSSRGTGDVYGYTF. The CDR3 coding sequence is TGCGCCAGCAGCTCCCGGGGGACAGGGGACGTCTATGGCTACACCTTC.

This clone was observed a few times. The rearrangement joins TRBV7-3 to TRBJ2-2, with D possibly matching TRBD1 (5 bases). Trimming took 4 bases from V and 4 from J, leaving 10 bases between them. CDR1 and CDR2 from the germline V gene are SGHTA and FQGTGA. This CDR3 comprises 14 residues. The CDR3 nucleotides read TGTGCCAGCAGCTACTCCGACAGCACCGGGGAGCTGTTTTTT. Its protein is CASSYSDSTGELFF.

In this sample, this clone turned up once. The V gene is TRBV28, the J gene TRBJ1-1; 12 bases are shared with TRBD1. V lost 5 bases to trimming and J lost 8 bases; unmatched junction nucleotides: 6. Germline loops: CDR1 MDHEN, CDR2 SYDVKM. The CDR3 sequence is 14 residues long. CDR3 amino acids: CASSPGTGGLEAFF. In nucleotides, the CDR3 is TGTGCCAGCAGTCCGGGGACAGGGGGCTTAGAAGCTTTCTTT.

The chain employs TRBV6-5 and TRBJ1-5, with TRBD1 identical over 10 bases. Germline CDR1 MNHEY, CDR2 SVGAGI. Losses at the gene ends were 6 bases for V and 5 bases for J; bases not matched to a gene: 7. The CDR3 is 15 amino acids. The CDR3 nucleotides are TGTGCCAGCAGACCGGGACAGGGGACTGATCAGCCCCAGCATTTT. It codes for CASRPGQGTDQPQHF.

The CDR3 DNA reads TGTGCCAGTACCCTAGGAGGAGGGTTCGAAGCTTTCTTT. Protein sequence: CASTLGGGFEAFF. The chain joins TRBV19 to TRBJ1-1; no definite D call. V shed 7 bases and J shed 8 bases, with 17 bases lying between them. Germline values: CDR1 LNHDA, CDR2 SQIVND (reference sequence). There are 13 residues in the CDR3.

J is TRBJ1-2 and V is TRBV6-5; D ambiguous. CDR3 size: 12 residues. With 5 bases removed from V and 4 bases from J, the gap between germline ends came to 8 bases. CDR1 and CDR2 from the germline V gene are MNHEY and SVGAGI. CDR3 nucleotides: TGTGCCAGCAGTCGTACCAGCTATGGCTACACCTTC. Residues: CASSRTSYGYTF.

The CDR3 bases are TGTGCCATCAAAGGGAGCTCCTACAATGAGCAGTTCTTC. Protein sequence: CAIKGSSYNEQFF. The V and J genes are TRBV10-3 and TRBJ2-1; the D gene is possibly TRBD2 (5 bases). Trimming took off 7 bases at V and 0 bases at J, with 7 bases between the two ends. From germline, CDR1 is ENHRY and CDR2 SYGVKD. This CDR3 contains 13 residues.

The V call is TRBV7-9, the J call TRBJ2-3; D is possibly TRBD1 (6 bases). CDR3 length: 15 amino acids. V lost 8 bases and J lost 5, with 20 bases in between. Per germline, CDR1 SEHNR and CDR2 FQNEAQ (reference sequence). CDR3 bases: TGTGCCAGCGTACTATCAGGGGCGGTGGGAGATACGCAGTATTTT. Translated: CASVLSGAVGDTQYF.

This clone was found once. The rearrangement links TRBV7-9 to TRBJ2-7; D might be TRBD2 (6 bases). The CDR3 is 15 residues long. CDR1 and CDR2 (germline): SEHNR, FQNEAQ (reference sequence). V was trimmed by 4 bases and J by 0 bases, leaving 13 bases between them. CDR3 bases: TGTGCCAGCAGCTCCTCGGGACTGAGCTCCTACGAGCAGTACTTC. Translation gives CASSSSGLSSYEQYF.

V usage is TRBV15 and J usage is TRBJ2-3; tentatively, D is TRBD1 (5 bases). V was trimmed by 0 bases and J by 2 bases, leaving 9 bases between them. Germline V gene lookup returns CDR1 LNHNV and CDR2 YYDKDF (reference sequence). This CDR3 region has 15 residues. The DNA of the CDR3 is TGTGCCACCAGCAGAGATGTGGACAACACAGATACGCAGTATTTT. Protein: CATSRDVDNTDTQYF.